This TCR beta chain was sequenced during a study of T cell responses to AZD1222 COVID-19 vaccine. General study results and limits: Regions 160-218 and 743-854 dominated among vaccine-associated CD4 TCRs spanning spike.

CDR1 is SGHTA and CDR2 is FQGNSA in the germline V gene. With 5 bases removed from V and 3 bases from J, the gap between germline ends came to 8 bases. CDR3 length: 13 amino acids. About this clone: The antigen is not known.

Profiled with immunoSEQ multiplex PCR; TCRdb holds only in-frame clones, not every one. The sample lists 120,000 to 150,000 clones; about 92% were seen once. The rearrangement joins TRBV7-2 to TRBJ1-3; no firm D call. This sequence originates from an adult in good health. The sequences come from peripheral blood, collected on day 0 of AZD1222 vaccination. CDR3 coding DNA: TGTGCCAGCAGCCGTCAAGTTGGAAACACCATATATTTT. Translated: CASSRQVGNTIYF.